This note documents a single T cell receptor beta chain sequence. An end of the junction differs from the germline gene, which may be a read error. CDR3 length equals 14 residues. Germline V gene sequence: CDR1 SEHNR, CDR2 FQNEAQ (reference sequence). Semi-nested PCR with Nested Universal Primer A followed constant-region reverse priming of full-length variable regions. TCRdb reprocessed the 5' RACE reads via MiXCR and lists one record per CDR3 protein. The top ten hold roughly 2% of the sample, which has approximately 47,000 distinct CDR3 sequences, 25% to 35% seen once. Naive CD4+ T cells were purified with Tregs depleted by CD25.

This sequence originates from a female donor with breast cancer. The rearrangement uses TRBV7-9 and TRBJ2-2, with TRBD2 as a possible D gene (5 bases). Sequenced sample: naive CD4+ T cells sorted from blood. Indicated subset: naive CD4+ T cells, CD4+CD45RA+CD25-. CDR3 coding DNA: TGTGCCAGCAGCTTAGGGTCGAACACCGGGGAGCTGTCTTTT. It is translated as CASSLGSNTGELSF.